This TCR beta chain emerged from a study of cytomegalovirus exposure and HLA in healthy donors. About the study: The roughly 110 validation repertoires used the same platform as the roughly 700 first-cohort repertoires (as reported by a later analysis).

Study-wide results and limits: The listing of roughly 160 TCR beta chains classed them as cytomegalovirus-associated. Clusters of TCRs from the first cohort tended to co-occur in the 130 or so validation repertoires (as a later analysis found).

Here immunoSEQ multiplex PCR was the method, and the copy in TCRdb shows in-frame clones only, minus some. Of about 150,000 clones in the sample, about 94% were seen once. Germline assignment: CDR1 SQVTM and CDR2 ANQGSEA. The CDR3 is 13 residues long. Trimming stripped 4 bases from V and 2 bases from J, with 11 bases between. The donors belonged to the approximately 130-subject validation cohort, separate from the roughly 670-subject first cohort. This clone was picked up one time. The antigen remains undetermined. This sequence was found in a man younger than 30 in good health and CMV-seropositive. Sequencing was done on a sample of PBMCs. The chain has TRBV29-1 and TRBJ2-5; D is possibly TRBD2 (5 bases). DNA of the CDR3: TGCAGCGTTGCCCTGACTACGCAAGAGACCCAGTACTTC. This translates into CSVALTTQETQYF.